The 29 T cell receptor beta chains in this list originate from one sample, sequenced in a study of blood T cells in healthy people across ages. The second PCR ran roughly 6 to 11 cycles with a sample-barcoded 5' primer and J-beta primers. TCRdb re-analysed the 5' RACE reads in MiXCR, keeping a single row per CDR3 protein. This sample has over a million distinct CDR3 sequences, with around 59% found just once. Sequencing input: blood. Receptors were obtained from a man aged 18 to 29 in good health.

CDR3 in DNA: TGTGCCAGCAGCTTCGGGTTAACCAAAGCTTTCTTT. Its translation: CASSFGLTKAFF. The chain recombines TRBV2 with TRBJ1-1; D not certain. The germline V and J ends were trimmed by 6 bases and 9 bases, with 14 bases remaining between them. Germline V gene sequence: CDR1 SNHLY, CDR2 FYNNEI. The CDR3 is 12 residues long.

This rearrangement joins TRBV9 to TRBJ2-3; 7 bases are shared with TRBD1. The J segment lost 3 bases and the V segment lost 7 bases, leaving 2 bases of the junction unmatched. This CDR3 contains 12 residues. Germline CDR1 is SGDLS and CDR2 is YYNGEE. The CDR3 is CASGGQTDTQYF. Written as DNA, the CDR3 is TGTGCCAGCGGGGGACAGACAGATACGCAGTATTTT.

The chain uses TRBV7-2 and TRBJ1-6, with D possibly being TRBD1 (5 bases). The CDR3 runs to 15 residues. Germline CDR1 reads SGHTA; CDR2 reads FQGNSA. Between the trimmed V and J ends, which lost 1 base and 7 bases, there was a span of 11 bases. CDR3 nucleotide sequence: TGTGCCAGCAGCTTAGGGGGCAGCAGAAATTCACCCCTCCACTTT. Protein product: CASSLGGSRNSPLHF. Supplemented by reference TRBV7-2 and TRBJ1-6, the full variable domain reads GAGVSQSPSNKVTEKGKDVELRCDPISGHTALYWYRQSLGQGLEFLIYFQGNSAPDKSGLPSDRFSAERTGGSVSTLTIQRTQQEDSAVYLCASSLGGSRNSPLHFGNGTRLTVT.

This clonotype has a handful of counts. The CDR3 sequence: CASKRTGTGTYGYTF. Written as DNA, the CDR3 is TGTGCCAGCAAGAGGACCGGGACAGGGACGTATGGCTACACCTTC. This chain joins TRBV6-6 and TRBJ1-2; TRBD1 agrees at 9 bases. CDR1 is MNHNY, CDR2 SVGAGI, per germline (reference sequence). CDR3 size: 15 residues. Germline trimming cut 7 bases from V and 5 bases from J; bases unmatched to any gene: 11.

Comments on this clonotype: This could be a read error, since a much larger clone is one nucleotide away. The chain couples TRBV12-3 or TRBV12-4 to TRBJ1-1; D possibly corresponds to TRBD1 (6 bases). This CDR3 contains 13 residues. The CDR3 reads CASNLKGDTEAFF. DNA of the CDR3: TGTGCCAGCAATTTAAAGGGGGACACTGAAGCTTTCTTT.

In this sample, this clonotype turned up a few times. V usage is TRBV9 and J usage is TRBJ2-3; no reliable D call. Germline lookup yields CDR1 SGDLS and CDR2 YYNGEE. This CDR3 contains 14 residues. V lost 4 bases, J lost 6 bases, and 15 bases lay in between. The CDR3 here is CASSSRTVRDTQYF. The CDR3 region has the DNA TGTGCCAGCAGCTCCCGGACCGTCAGGGATACGCAGTATTTT. The full variable domain, with the rest looked up from reference TRBV9 and TRBJ2-3, is DSGVTQTPKHLITATGQRVTLRCSPRSGDLSVYWYQQSLDQGLQFLIQYYNGEERAKGNILERFSAQQFPDLHSELNLSSLELGDSALYFCASSSRTVRDTQYFGPGTRLTVL.

The chain has TRBV10-3 and TRBJ2-7; a weak D match, TRBD1 (5 bases). There are 12 residues in the CDR3. Per the germline V gene, CDR1 is ENHRY and CDR2 is SYGVKD. The V and J ends lost 4 bases and 5 bases respectively, with 9 bases between them. The CDR3 sequence is CAISVGLHEQYF. The CDR3 DNA sequence: TGTGCCATCAGTGTGGGGCTCCACGAGCAGTACTTC.

A remark on this clonotype: One junction end disagrees with the germline gene, perhaps due to a read error. The chain couples TRBV7-2 to TRBJ2-2, with 11 bases aligning to TRBD2. The germline CDR1 and CDR2 sequences are SGHTA and FQGNSA. The CDR3 covers 16 residues. The DNA of the CDR3 is TGTGCCAGCAGCTTACTAGCGGGGGGATACACCGGGGAGCTATTTTTT. Translated, it gives CASSLLAGGYTGELFF.

The gene calls are TRBV5-1 and TRBJ1-1; D gene uncertain. This CDR3 is 14 amino acids long. V lost 0 bases and J 2 bases, leaving 8 bases between the germline ends. Germline V gene lookup returns CDR1 SGHRS and CDR2 YFSETQ. In DNA, the CDR3 is TGCGCCAGCAGCTTGGACATCTCAAACACTGAAGCTTTCTTT. It yields the protein CASSLDISNTEAFF. Full variable domain (outside the CDR3, taken from reference TRBV5-1 and TRBJ1-1): KAGVTQTPRYLIKTRGQQVTLSCSPISGHRSVSWYQQTPGQGLQFLFEYFSETQRNKGNFPGRFSGRQFSNSRSEMNVSTLELGDSALYLCASSLDISNTEAFFGQGTRLTVV.

This clonotype was observed a few times. The chain joins TRBV5-1 to TRBJ1-2; 7 nucleotides align to TRBD1. CDR1 is SGHRS, CDR2 YFSETQ, per germline. With 3 bases clipped from V and 2 bases from J, the junction kept 10 bases outside the gene matches. The CDR3 length is 16 residues. The CDR3 coding sequence is TGCGCCAGCAGCTCGCCGAGACAGGGCGTAAACTATGGCTACACCTTC. This codes for CASSSPRQGVNYGYTF.

V and J are TRBV6-6 and TRBJ1-1; D uncertain. The germline V and J ends were trimmed by 7 bases and 5 bases, with 8 bases remaining between them. The CDR3 covers 11 residues. The V gene's germline CDR1 is MNHNY and CDR2 SVGAGI (reference sequence). This CDR3 reads CASTDGTEAFF. The CDR3 DNA reads TGTGCCAGCACCGACGGAACTGAAGCTTTCTTT.

The rearrangement links TRBV4-3 to TRBJ2-2, with a tentative D call TRBD2 (5 bases). The length of the CDR3 is 15 residues. The germline V gene has CDR1 LGHNA and CDR2 YSLEER. V was clipped by 2 bases and J by 0 bases, with 7 bases between them. CDR3 bases: TGCGCCAGCAGCCAACGGACTGCGAACACCGGGGAGCTGTTTTTT. Translated: CASSQRTANTGELFF.

This rearrangement joins TRBV5-1 to TRBJ2-3; D is tentatively TRBD1 or TRBD2 (5 bases each). This CDR3 is built from 15 residues. Trimming removed 4 bases from V and 1 base from J, with 13 bases in between. Germline loops: CDR1 SGHRS, CDR2 YFSETQ. CDR3 loop: CASSGQGSGTDTQYF. The CDR3 DNA is TGCGCCAGCAGCGGGCAGGGTAGCGGCACAGATACGCAGTATTTT.

The genes are TRBV15 and TRBJ2-1, with D tentatively TRBD2 (5 bases). Germline-derived CDR1 and CDR2 are LNHNV and YYDKDF (reference sequence). V gave up 0 bases and J gave up 2 bases, with 11 bases separating them. The CDR3 sequence is 16 residues long. CDR3 amino acids: CATSRDLGGPYNEQFF. The CDR3 DNA sequence: TGTGCCACCAGCAGAGATCTCGGAGGCCCCTACAATGAGCAGTTCTTC. The full variable domain, with the rest looked up from reference TRBV15 and TRBJ2-1, is DAMVIQNPRYQVTQFGKPVTLSCSQTLNHNVMYWYQQKSSQAPKLLFHYYDKDFNNEADTPDNFQSRRPNTSFCFLDIRSPGLGDTAMYLCATSRDLGGPYNEQFFGPGTRLTVL.

Remarks on this clonotype: An end of the junction differs from the germline gene, which may be a read error. J is TRBJ2-1 and V is TRBV6-6; D ambiguous. The CDR3 is 13 amino acids. CDR1 is MNHNY, CDR2 SVGAGI, per germline (reference sequence). The CDR3 is CAGSLGRSNEQFF. CDR3 bases: TGTGCCGGCAGCCTCGGGCGGAGCAATGAGCAGTTCTTC.

The rearrangement joins TRBV15 to TRBJ2-5; D possibly matches TRBD1 or TRBD2 (5 bases each). The DNA end is more similar to TRBJ2-7, so the J call may be wrong. This CDR3 comprises 14 residues. Germline CDR1 LNHNV, CDR2 YYDKDF (reference sequence). CDR3 in DNA: TGTGCCACCAGCAGAGAACTCCGGGACCACGAGCAGTACTTC. Amino acids: CATSRELRDHEQYF.

This clonotype was recorded a few times. The chain recombines TRBV10-3 with TRBJ1-5; TRBD1 agrees at 7 bases. J gave up 6 bases and V 6 bases, and 5 bases lay outside the gene matches. CDR1 ENHRY and CDR2 SYGVKD come from the germline V gene. CDR3 length: 13 amino acids. CDR3: CAISEDRVQPQHF. CDR3 nucleotides: TGTGCCATCAGCGAAGACAGGGTTCAGCCCCAGCATTTT.

This clonotype was detected once. V is TRBV27 and J is TRBJ2-2, with a tentative D call TRBD1 (6 bases). Germline V gives CDR1 MNHEY, CDR2 SMNVEV (reference sequence). V lost 6 bases and J lost 4, with 12 bases in between. The CDR3 is 14 residues long. The CDR3 here is CASSAAGVTGELFF. As DNA, the CDR3 is TGTGCCAGCAGCGCCGCAGGGGTCACCGGGGAGCTGTTTTTT.

The gene calls are TRBV29-1 and TRBJ2-5, with a possible D match to TRBD2 (6 bases). CDR3 length: 14 amino acids. Deletions cut 6 bases from V and 4 bases from J, with 18 bases between. Per the germline V gene, CDR1 is SQVTM and CDR2 is ANQGSEA. CDR3 amino acids: CSVWTGAGGETQYF. The CDR3 DNA sequence: TGCAGCGTCTGGACCGGGGCCGGGGGAGAGACCCAGTACTTC.

CDR3: CASSSPRTRTEQYF. CDR3 coding DNA: TGTGCCAGCAGCTCACCCAGGACTAGAACCGAGCAGTACTTC. V and J are TRBV7-2 and TRBJ2-7; 7 positions match TRBD2. The CDR3 runs to 14 residues. V shed 4 bases, J shed 6 bases, and the junction held 9 bases outside the gene matches. Germline assignment: CDR1 SGHTA and CDR2 FQGNSA.

The V call is TRBV20-1, the J call TRBJ1-4, with D maybe TRBD1 (5 bases). This CDR3 has 15 amino acids. V shed 0 bases and J shed 8 bases, with 16 bases lying between them. Germline V lookup: CDR1 DFQATT, CDR2 SNEGSKA (reference sequence). CDR3 region: CSARDREGWGEKLFF. The CDR3 bases are TGCAGTGCTAGAGATCGCGAAGGGTGGGGCGAAAAACTGTTTTTT.

This chain links TRBV25-1 with TRBJ2-1; 9 bases align to TRBD2. Germline V gene data show CDR1 as MGHDK and CDR2 as SYGVNS. The length of the CDR3 is 15 residues. Germline trimming cut 6 bases from V and 7 bases from J; bases unmatched to any gene: 10. The CDR3 region is CASSGGRGGLNEQFF. The CDR3, as DNA: TGTGCCAGCAGCGGGGGGCGGGGGGGCTTGAATGAGCAGTTCTTC.

This clonotype came up once. The chain uses TRBV27 and TRBJ1-2; tentative D call: TRBD1 (5 bases). Germline CDR1 and CDR2: MNHEY and SMNVEV (reference sequence). The V end lost 6 bases, the J end lost 4 bases, and 15 bases lay between the germline ends. The CDR3 is 14 residues long. The CDR3 DNA is TGTGCCAGCAGCCCTGATTGGGGCTTCTATGGCTACACCTTC. Protein product: CASSPDWGFYGYTF.

The chain has TRBV5-6 and TRBJ2-4; 10 bases line up with TRBD2. This CDR3 comprises 15 residues. V gave up 3 bases and J gave up 8 bases; unmatched junction bases: 8. CDR1 and CDR2 (germline): SGHDT, YYEEEE. The DNA for the CDR3 is TGTGCCAGCAGCTCTCTAGCGGGAGAGGAGTACATTCAGTACTTC. It specifies CASSSLAGEEYIQYF.

This clonotype has only a few counts. The chain uses TRBV27 and TRBJ1-1; 7 nucleotides agree with TRBD1. V lost 6 bases to trimming and J lost 3 bases; unmatched junction nucleotides: 10. The germline gives CDR1 MNHEY, CDR2 SMNVEV (reference sequence). This CDR3 is built from 15 residues. CDR3 protein: CASRHTGERDTEAFF. CDR3 nucleotide sequence: TGTGCCAGCAGACACACAGGGGAACGGGACACTGAAGCTTTCTTT.

This clonotype was found a few times. The chain carries TRBV12-3 or TRBV12-4 and TRBJ2-7; 8 bases match TRBD1. J gave up 4 bases and V 2 bases, and 4 bases lay outside the gene matches. The CDR3 has 14 amino acids. The CDR3 loop reads CASSLYRGNYEQYF. The CDR3 nucleotides read TGTGCCAGCAGTTTATACAGGGGGAATTACGAGCAGTACTTC.

V usage is TRBV6-2 or TRBV6-3 and J usage is TRBJ2-3, with 10 bases matching TRBD1. Losses at the gene ends were 2 bases for V and 6 bases for J; bases not matched to a gene: 14. This CDR3 contains 18 residues. Germline V CDR1 and CDR2: MNHEY, SVGEGT. The CDR3 DNA follows: TGTGCCAGCAGTTACAGACAGACAGGGGGCCAAAACACGGATACGCAGTATTTT. Protein: CASSYRQTGGQNTDTQYF.

This clonotype has just one count. This chain uses TRBV24-1 with TRBJ2-5; the match to TRBD2 covers 11 bases. V lost 4 bases to trimming and J lost 0 bases; unmatched junction nucleotides: 6. Germline V lookup: CDR1 KGHDR, CDR2 SFDVKD. CDR3 length: 17 residues. CDR3 residues: CATSDPTSGVHQETQYF. The DNA for the CDR3 is TGTGCCACCAGTGACCCGACTAGCGGGGTACACCAAGAGACCCAGTACTTC.

V usage is TRBV27 and J usage is TRBJ1-5; tentatively, D is TRBD1 (5 bases). Germline loops: CDR1 MNHEY, CDR2 SMNVEV (reference sequence). The ends were cut back, 1 base at V and 4 bases at J, with 11 bases in the middle. This CDR3 has 15 residues. In DNA form, the CDR3 reads TGTGCCAGCAGTTTATTAGGACAACCTAATCAGCCCCAGCATTTT. This encodes CASSLLGQPNQPQHF.